The 5 T cell receptor beta chains below come from one sample, sequenced in a study of blood T cell repertoires in COVID-19. Profiling relied on immunoSEQ multiplex PCR, and the TCRdb table lists in-frame clones only, not all of them. Of about 270,000 clones detected, 85% appear once; the ten largest clones hold around 4.2%. The specimen sequenced was peripheral blood. These receptors all come from a woman aged 50 to 65 with active or convalescent COVID-19.

The chain has TRBV7-8 and TRBJ2-3, with D maybe TRBD2 (5 bases). The CDR3 is 14 residues long. The germline V gene encodes CDR1 SGHVS and CDR2 FQNEAQ. V was pared by 5 bases and J by 2 bases, with 11 bases between. The CDR3 is CASSRIGNTDTQYF. The CDR3 DNA reads as TGTGCCAGCAGCCGCATCGGGAACACAGATACGCAGTATTTT.

The chain uses TRBV6-5 and TRBJ2-1; 8 bases are a match to TRBD2. V gave up 9 bases and J gave up 5 bases; unmatched junction bases: 12. Germline V gives CDR1 MNHEY, CDR2 SVGAGI. The length of the CDR3 is 15 residues. The CDR3 loop reads CASGDGLAGNNEQFF. In nucleotides, the CDR3 is TGTGCCAGTGGGGATGGGCTAGCGGGTAACAATGAGCAGTTCTTC.

This clone came up a few times. The chain links TRBV7-8 to TRBJ2-5; 12 nucleotides align to TRBD2. The trim removed 1 base at V and 3 bases at J, leaving 9 bases unmatched. This CDR3 is built from 18 residues. Germline assignment: CDR1 SGHVS and CDR2 FQNEAQ. The CDR3 DNA is TGTGCCAGCAGCTTAGAAGGGACTAGCGGGCCTGAAAAAGAGACCCAGTACTTC. It yields the protein CASSLEGTSGPEKETQYF.

V and J are TRBV5-4 and TRBJ1-1; D is perhaps TRBD1 (5 bases). Germline V lookup: CDR1 SGHNT, CDR2 YYREEE (reference sequence). The ends were cut back, 1 base at V and 1 base at J, with 17 bases in the middle. The CDR3 is made up of 17 amino acids. CDR3 in amino acids: CASSLFGATGSNTEAFF. The CDR3, as DNA: TGTGCCAGCAGCTTGTTTGGAGCTACAGGATCGAACACTGAAGCTTTCTTT. Drawing the rest from reference TRBV5-4 and TRBJ1-1, the complete variable domain is ETGVTQSPTHLIKTRGQQVTLRCSSQSGHNTVSWYQQALGQGPQFIFQYYREEENGRGNFPPRFSGLQFPNYSSELNVNALELDDSALYLCASSLFGATGSNTEAFFGQGTRLTVV.

There are a few counts of this clone. The chain uses TRBV5-1 and TRBJ2-2, with D unclear. The CDR3 runs to 11 residues. The germline gives CDR1 SGHRS, CDR2 YFSETQ. Trimming stripped 2 bases from V and 6 bases from J, with 2 bases between. The CDR3 bases are TGCGCCAGCAGCTTCGCCGGGGAGCTGTTTTTT. The encoded protein is CASSFAGELFF.